This TCR beta chain was captured in a study of blood T cells in healthy people across ages. Together with a sample-barcoded 5' primer, a J-beta primer mix was included in a second PCR lasting about 7 to 12 cycles. TCRdb itself ran the 5' RACE reads through MiXCR, one entry per CDR3 protein. Among around 2 million distinct CDR3 sequences listed, approximately 39% were seen once. As concerns this clonotype: The antigen is unknown.

The study's findings and limits: Measured against age, TCR beta diversity per million T cells decreased in a roughly linear manner.

Per the germline V gene, CDR1 is SNHLY and CDR2 is FYNNEI. Trimming shortened V by 6 bases and J by 4 bases, and 18 bases separated the two germline ends. This CDR3 has 15 amino acids. The receptor's source is a human donor in good health. Specimen: blood. The rearrangement uses TRBV2 and TRBJ2-5; possible D gene TRBD2, 6 bases. The CDR3 DNA reads as TGTGCCAGCAGGGGTAGCGGATCTTGGACAGAGACCCAGTACTTC. This sequence encodes CASRGSGSWTETQYF.